A selection of T cell receptor beta chains follows, all from one sample in a study of cytomegalovirus exposure and HLA in healthy donors. This table comes from immunoSEQ multiplex PCR, and its TCRdb copy is limited to in-frame clones, with some not included. This table has approximately 190,000 clones, 70% to 80% appearing once. Sequenced material: PBMCs. Source of these receptors: a woman in her twenties or thirties in good health and CMV-seropositive. Each CDR3 is given with its conserved first and last residue. A D gene is named only where the DNA matches it firmly. Clone size, where shown, is once, few, many, or a class for clones that have expanded.

cdr3_aa: CASSSRRGGYTQETQYF
cdr3_nt: TGTGCCAGCAGCTCCCGCAGGGGCGGCTATACTCAAGAGACCCAGTACTTC
v_call: TRBV7-2
clone_size: once
j_call: TRBJ2-5
d_call: NA

cdr3_aa: CASSRDRAEAFF
cdr3_nt: TGTGCCAGCAGCCGAGACAGGGCTGAAGCTTTCTTT
v_call: TRBV13
clone_size: NA
j_call: TRBJ1-1
d_call: TRBD1

cdr3_aa: CASSSGQGIQQPQHF
cdr3_nt: TGTGCCAGCAGTTCGGGACAGGGGATTCAACAGCCCCAGCATTTT
v_call: TRBV28
clone_size: NA
j_call: TRBJ1-5
d_call: TRBD1

cdr3_aa: CASSRGSSYEQYF
cdr3_nt: TGTGCCAGCAGCCGCGGCAGTTCCTACGAGCAGTACTTC
v_call: TRBV14
clone_size: NA
j_call: TRBJ2-7
d_call: NA

cdr3_aa: CASLSGVNTEAFF
cdr3_nt: TGTGCCAGTCTCTCCGGGGTGAACACTGAAGCTTTCTTT
v_call: TRBV19
clone_size: NA
j_call: TRBJ1-1
d_call: NA

cdr3_aa: CASRPATGGIYGYTF
cdr3_nt: TGTGCCAGCAGGCCCGCGACAGGGGGCATCTATGGCTACACCTTC
v_call: TRBV28
clone_size: NA
j_call: TRBJ1-2
d_call: TRBD1

cdr3_aa: CASSLGPRGTEAFF
cdr3_nt: TGTGCCAGCAGCTTAGGGCCCAGAGGTACTGAAGCTTTCTTT
v_call: TRBV11-3
clone_size: once
j_call: TRBJ1-1
d_call: NA

cdr3_aa: CASSLEGAPVVTEAFF
cdr3_nt: TGCGCCAGCAGCTTGGAGGGGGCCCCTGTGGTCACTGAAGCTTTCTTT
v_call: TRBV5-1
clone_size: NA
j_call: TRBJ1-1
d_call: TRBD1

cdr3_aa: CASSSPGRTSGGQETQYF
cdr3_nt: TGTGCCAGCAGTTCTCCCGGGCGGACTAGCGGGGGCCAAGAGACCCAGTACTTC
v_call: TRBV2
clone_size: NA
j_call: TRBJ2-5
d_call: TRBD2

cdr3_aa: CSAPPGLARPYEQYF
cdr3_nt: TGCAGCGCCCCACCGGGACTAGCGAGACCCTACGAGCAGTACTTC
v_call: TRBV29-1
clone_size: NA
j_call: TRBJ2-7
d_call: TRBD2

cdr3_aa: CASTPSESSYNEQFF
cdr3_nt: TGCGCCAGCACCCCCTCAGAAAGCTCCTACAATGAGCAGTTCTTC
v_call: TRBV5-1
clone_size: NA
j_call: TRBJ2-1
d_call: NA

cdr3_aa: CASSPRLQANTGELFF
cdr3_nt: TGTGCCAGCTCACCTAGGTTACAGGCCAACACCGGGGAGCTGTTTTTT
v_call: TRBV18
clone_size: NA
j_call: TRBJ2-2
d_call: NA

cdr3_aa: CASRGGTYDEQFF
cdr3_nt: TGTGCCAGCCGGGGGGGCACGTACGATGAGCAGTTCTTC
v_call: TRBV2
clone_size: NA
j_call: TRBJ2-1
d_call: TRBD2

cdr3_aa: CASRLDRGAYNEQFF
cdr3_nt: TGTGCCAGCAGATTGGACAGGGGCGCCTACAATGAGCAGTTCTTC
v_call: TRBV7-2
clone_size: NA
j_call: TRBJ2-1
d_call: TRBD1

cdr3_aa: CASSDRGEIRNTEAFF
cdr3_nt: TGTGCCAGCAGTGACAGGGGGGAGATACGGAACACTGAAGCTTTCTTT
v_call: TRBV6-1
clone_size: NA
j_call: TRBJ1-1
d_call: TRBD1

cdr3_aa: CASSPSGTSGGRTLNEQFF
cdr3_nt: TGCGCCAGCAGCCCGTCGGGGACTAGCGGGGGGCGGACCCTCAATGAGCAGTTCTTC
v_call: TRBV4-1
clone_size: NA
j_call: TRBJ2-1
d_call: TRBD2

cdr3_aa: CASSPQGSGSYEQYF
cdr3_nt: TGTGCCAGCAGTCCCCAGGGGAGCGGGAGCTACGAGCAGTACTTC
v_call: TRBV28
clone_size: NA
j_call: TRBJ2-7
d_call: TRBD2

cdr3_aa: CAVGQGDYGYTF
cdr3_nt: TGTGCCGTCGGACAGGGGGACTATGGCTACACCTTC
v_call: TRBV10-3
clone_size: NA
j_call: TRBJ1-2
d_call: TRBD1

cdr3_aa: CASSQDSGRGGKNIQYF
cdr3_nt: TGCGCCAGCAGCCAAGATAGCGGAAGGGGAGGCAAAAACATTCAGTACTTC
v_call: TRBV4-3
clone_size: NA
j_call: TRBJ2-4
d_call: NA

cdr3_aa: CASSAGTSGRGGDTQYF
cdr3_nt: TGCGCCAGCAGCGCCGGGACTAGCGGGAGAGGGGGAGATACGCAGTATTTT
v_call: TRBV5-1
clone_size: once
j_call: TRBJ2-3
d_call: TRBD2

cdr3_aa: CASRLGAYVYEQFF
cdr3_nt: TGTGCCAGCAGACTGGGGGCTTATGTCTATGAGCAGTTCTTC
v_call: TRBV6-1
clone_size: NA
j_call: TRBJ2-1
d_call: NA

cdr3_aa: CASATGTGGYEQYF
cdr3_nt: TGCGCCAGCGCGACCGGGACAGGGGGCTACGAGCAGTACTTC
v_call: TRBV5-1
clone_size: NA
j_call: TRBJ2-7
d_call: TRBD1

cdr3_aa: CASSATGDSDQPQHF
cdr3_nt: TGTGCCAGCAGCGCGACGGGGGATTCGGATCAGCCCCAGCATTTT
v_call: TRBV9
clone_size: few
j_call: TRBJ1-5
d_call: NA

cdr3_aa: CASSSGQGAAETQYF
cdr3_nt: TGTGCCAGTAGTAGCGGACAGGGGGCGGCCGAGACCCAGTACTTC
v_call: TRBV19
clone_size: NA
j_call: TRBJ2-5
d_call: TRBD1

cdr3_aa: CASSDTLRTRQETQYF
cdr3_nt: TGTGCCAGCAGTGACACTTTGCGGACAAGACAAGAGACCCAGTACTTC
v_call: TRBV25-1
clone_size: few
j_call: TRBJ2-5
d_call: NA

cdr3_aa: CASSPVSGELFF
cdr3_nt: TGTGCCAGCAGCCCTGTGTCCGGGGAGCTGTTTTTT
v_call: TRBV6-5
clone_size: NA
j_call: TRBJ2-2
d_call: NA

cdr3_aa: CASSPSGGAETQYF
cdr3_nt: TGTGCCAGCAGTCCAAGCGGGGGGGCGGAGACCCAGTACTTC
v_call: TRBV7-9
clone_size: NA
j_call: TRBJ2-5
d_call: TRBD2

cdr3_aa: CASSPRVRDRGSYEQYF
cdr3_nt: TGTGCCAGCTCACCACGTGTCCGAGACAGGGGATCCTACGAGCAGTACTTC
v_call: TRBV18
clone_size: NA
j_call: TRBJ2-7
d_call: TRBD1

cdr3_aa: CASSGGTLMTDTQYF
cdr3_nt: TGTGCCAGCTCTGGGGGGACTTTGATGACAGATACGCAGTATTTT
v_call: TRBV25-1
clone_size: NA
j_call: TRBJ2-3
d_call: NA

cdr3_aa: CASRTSSEQYF
cdr3_nt: TGTGCCAGCCGGACTTCTTCCGAGCAGTACTTC
v_call: TRBV19
clone_size: NA
j_call: TRBJ2-7
d_call: NA

cdr3_aa: CASSYSRDYEQYF
cdr3_nt: TGTGCCAGCAGTTACTCGAGGGATTACGAGCAGTACTTC
v_call: TRBV6-6
clone_size: NA
j_call: TRBJ2-7
d_call: NA

cdr3_aa: CARECRQGSYGYTF
cdr3_nt: TGTGCTCGGGAGTGCCGACAGGGTTCCTATGGCTACACCTTC
v_call: TRBV12-5
clone_size: NA
j_call: TRBJ1-2
d_call: TRBD1

cdr3_aa: CASSLLVVAGVPEGTGELFF
cdr3_nt: TGCGCCAGCAGCTTGCTAGTCGTAGCGGGAGTACCCGAAGGAACCGGGGAGCTGTTTTTT
v_call: TRBV5-1
clone_size: NA
j_call: TRBJ2-2
d_call: TRBD2

cdr3_aa: CASSRKGQGVTEAFF
cdr3_nt: TGTGCCAGCAGTCGCAAAGGACAGGGTGTCACTGAAGCTTTCTTT
v_call: TRBV6-1
clone_size: NA
j_call: TRBJ1-1
d_call: TRBD1

cdr3_aa: CASSPGGHQLNSPLHF
cdr3_nt: TGCGCCAGCAGCCCGGGCGGACACCAGTTGAATTCACCCCTCCACTTT
v_call: TRBV5-1
clone_size: NA
j_call: TRBJ1-6
d_call: NA

cdr3_aa: CASSLSLAGVHEQFF
cdr3_nt: TGTGCCAGCAGCTTAAGTTTAGCGGGAGTTCATGAGCAGTTCTTC
v_call: TRBV7-9
clone_size: NA
j_call: TRBJ2-1
d_call: TRBD2

cdr3_aa: CASSYRSSHTEAFF
cdr3_nt: TGTGCCAGCAGTTACAGGTCTTCACACACTGAAGCTTTCTTT
v_call: TRBV28
clone_size: few
j_call: TRBJ1-1
d_call: NA

cdr3_aa: CASRVGGLYNEQFF
cdr3_nt: TGTGCCAGCAGGGTTGGGGGACTATACAATGAGCAGTTCTTC
v_call: TRBV28
clone_size: NA
j_call: TRBJ2-1
d_call: TRBD2

cdr3_aa: CASSLGGYPSSYNEQFF
cdr3_nt: TGTGCCAGCAGCTTAGGCGGCTACCCCAGCTCCTACAATGAGCAGTTCTTC
v_call: TRBV7-8
clone_size: NA
j_call: TRBJ2-1
d_call: NA

cdr3_aa: CATSRDGGGQLNTEAFF
cdr3_nt: TGTGCCACCAGCAGAGATGGTGGGGGACAGTTAAACACTGAAGCTTTCTTT
v_call: TRBV15
clone_size: NA
j_call: TRBJ1-1
d_call: TRBD1

cdr3_aa: CASSSPGQGVGNQPQHF
cdr3_nt: TGTGCCAGCAGTTCACCGGGACAGGGGGTAGGGAATCAGCCCCAGCATTTT
v_call: TRBV27
clone_size: NA
j_call: TRBJ1-5
d_call: TRBD1

cdr3_aa: CATRPRDRINGELFF
cdr3_nt: TGTGCCACCCGACCCCGGGACAGAATAAACGGGGAGCTGTTTTTT
v_call: TRBV19
clone_size: NA
j_call: TRBJ2-2
d_call: TRBD1

cdr3_aa: CASRESPGHVTGELFF
cdr3_nt: TGTGCCAGTAGGGAGTCACCGGGACACGTTACTGGGGAGCTGTTTTTT
v_call: TRBV19
clone_size: NA
j_call: TRBJ2-2
d_call: NA

cdr3_aa: CASSRRNRGVRAGELFF
cdr3_nt: TGTGCCAGCAGCCGCCGAAACAGGGGAGTGCGGGCCGGGGAGCTGTTTTTT
v_call: TRBV4-2
clone_size: NA
j_call: TRBJ2-2
d_call: TRBD1

cdr3_aa: CASSPIRGLLNTEAFF
cdr3_nt: TGTGCCAGCAGTCCTATCAGGGGCCTTCTGAACACTGAAGCTTTCTTT
v_call: TRBV7-8
clone_size: once
j_call: TRBJ1-1
d_call: NA

cdr3_aa: CASRLQGGRNQPQHF
cdr3_nt: TGTGCCAGCAGGCTACAGGGGGGGCGTAATCAGCCCCAGCATTTT
v_call: TRBV2
clone_size: NA
j_call: TRBJ1-5
d_call: TRBD1

cdr3_aa: CASTSTGTNYGYTF
cdr3_nt: TGTGCCAGCACCTCGACAGGGACTAACTATGGCTACACCTTC
v_call: TRBV27
clone_size: NA
j_call: TRBJ1-2
d_call: TRBD1

cdr3_aa: CASSCLAGGPRNEQFF
cdr3_nt: TGTGCCAGCAGCTGCCTGGCGGGAGGGCCGCGAAATGAGCAGTTCTTC
v_call: TRBV7-9
clone_size: NA
j_call: TRBJ2-1
d_call: TRBD2

cdr3_aa: CASSAGGEDSPLHF
cdr3_nt: TGTGCCAGCAGTGCGGGGGGAGAGGATTCACCCCTCCACTTT
v_call: TRBV6-4
clone_size: NA
j_call: TRBJ1-6
d_call: NA

cdr3_aa: CASSLTGGPSETQYF
cdr3_nt: TGTGCCAGCAGCTTAACGGGGGGACCTTCGGAGACCCAGTACTTC
v_call: TRBV7-3
clone_size: NA
j_call: TRBJ2-5
d_call: NA

cdr3_aa: CASTDRADEQFF
cdr3_nt: TGTGCCAGCACCGACAGGGCGGATGAGCAGTTCTTC
v_call: TRBV2
clone_size: NA
j_call: TRBJ2-1
d_call: TRBD1

cdr3_aa: CASSLDADRRSPLHF
cdr3_nt: TGCGCCAGCAGCTTGGACGCGGATAGGCGTTCACCCCTCCACTTT
v_call: TRBV5-1
clone_size: once
j_call: TRBJ1-6
d_call: NA

cdr3_aa: CASSQGVQRSRYEQYF
cdr3_nt: TGCGCCAGCAGCCAAGGAGTCCAGCGTTCGCGGTACGAGCAGTACTTC
v_call: TRBV4-1
clone_size: few
j_call: TRBJ2-7
d_call: NA